Listed below are T cell receptor beta chains from one sample, sequenced in a study of T cells in localized non-small cell lung cancer. Method: immunoSEQ multiplex PCR; TCRdb's copy keeps in-frame clones and lacks some. The table lists under 2,000 clones, under 25% of them singletons. Sample: normal lung tissue next to the tumor, taken before any cancer treatment. The receptors shown here come from a female donor at least 60 years old with stage I squamous cell lung carcinoma. CDR3s include the opening cysteine and the closing phenylalanine or tryptophan. Fields, in order: V gene, CDR3 length, clone size, D gene, J gene, CDR3 protein, CDR3 DNA. The D gene is left open where the match is weak. Some rows have no size entry. The others give once, few or many, or a class for an expanded clone.

>TRBV5-1|16|NA|NA|TRBJ2-7
CASSLGLRPGGHEQYF
TGCGCCAGCAGCTTGGGCCTGAGGCCAGGGGGGCACGAGCAGTACTTC
>TRBV29-1|13|NA|NA|TRBJ2-5
CSASTSTEGTQYF
TGCAGCGCTTCCACCTCGACTGAGGGGACCCAGTACTTC
>TRBV19|19|NA|TRBD1|TRBJ2-5
CASSIEFGIGTGARETQYF
TGTGCCAGTAGTATTGAATTTGGTATCGGGACAGGGGCGCGAGAGACCCAGTACTTC
>TRBV15|14|NA|NA|TRBJ1-1
CATGGRRMNTEAFF
TGTGCCACCGGGGGCAGACGGATGAACACTGAAGCTTTCTTT
>TRBV25-1|13|NA|NA|TRBJ2-5
CASSSSPLETQYF
TGTGCCAGCAGTTCATCCCCCTTAGAGACCCAGTACTTC
>TRBV5-1|14|NA|NA|TRBJ2-7
CASSRDISNYEQYF
TGCGCCAGCAGCCGGGACATTTCGAACTACGAGCAGTACTTC
>TRBV14|14|NA|TRBD1|TRBJ1-4
CASSQHQGVRKLFF
TGTGCCAGCAGCCAGCATCAGGGGGTACGGAAACTGTTTTTT
>TRBV6-8|12|few|NA|TRBJ1-2
CASRDKGDGYTF
TGTGCCAGCAGAGACAAGGGGGATGGCTACACCTTC
>TRBV11-3|14|few|TRBD2|TRBJ2-3
CASSIGTSADTQYF
TGTGCCAGCAGCATCGGGACTAGCGCAGATACGCAGTATTTT
>TRBV6-8|14|few|TRBD2|TRBJ2-3
CASNPRLAGDTQYF
TGTGCCAGCAATCCCCGACTAGCGGGTGATACGCAGTATTTT
>TRBV11-3|14|NA|TRBD1|TRBJ1-2
CASSGRDRGTGYTF
TGTGCCAGCAGCGGAAGGGACAGGGGAACTGGCTACACCTTC
>TRBV9|13|NA|TRBD2|TRBJ2-7
CASSTVGGYEQYF
TGTGCCAGCAGCACCGTGGGGGGGTACGAGCAGTACTTC
>TRBV11-3|14|few|NA|TRBJ2-7
CASSSTSGRYEQYF
TGTGCCAGCAGCTCCACGTCAGGGCGGTACGAGCAGTACTTC
>TRBV11-3|15|medium-sized|NA|TRBJ2-3
CASSLERSNGDTQYF
TGTGCCAGCAGCTTGGAGCGTTCGAACGGCGATACGCAGTATTTT
>TRBV30|15|few|NA|TRBJ1-3
CAWKLAGASGNTIYF
TGTGCCTGGAAACTCGCCGGGGCCTCTGGAAACACCATATATTTT
>TRBV11-3|16|NA|TRBD2|TRBJ2-2
CASSLSAGRNTGELFF
TGTGCCAGCAGCTTATCAGCGGGACGGAACACCGGGGAGCTGTTTTTT
>TRBV29-1|12|NA|NA|TRBJ2-5
CSAVGNQETQYF
TGCAGCGCCGTCGGAAACCAAGAGACCCAGTACTTC
>TRBV18|14|few|TRBD1|TRBJ2-7
CASSQGAQTYEQYF
TGTGCCAGCTCACAGGGGGCCCAAACCTACGAGCAGTACTTC
>TRBV19|14|NA|NA|TRBJ2-7
CASSSSVLGYEQYF
TGTGCCAGTAGTAGCTCCGTCCTTGGCTACGAGCAGTACTTC
>TRBV6-8|20|NA|TRBD1|TRBJ2-2
CASSPNVRDRGSRNTGELFF
TGTGCCAGCAGCCCTAACGTACGGGACAGGGGGTCCCGAAACACCGGGGAGCTGTTTTTT
>TRBV11-3|17|NA|TRBD2|TRBJ2-1
CASSPGRLAGVHNEQFF
TGTGCCAGCAGCCCGGGACGACTAGCGGGGGTTCACAATGAGCAGTTCTTC
>TRBV30|15|few|NA|TRBJ1-6
CAWSPMGGIGSPLHF
TGTGCCTGGTCGCCCATGGGAGGTATCGGCTCACCCCTCCACTTT
>TRBV2|14|few|NA|TRBJ2-3
CASSGWTRPDTQYF
TGTGCCAGCAGTGGGTGGACCCGACCAGATACGCAGTATTTT
>TRBV11-3|14|NA|TRBD2|TRBJ2-1
CASSRSGAINEQFF
TGTGCCAGCAGCCGCAGCGGGGCTATCAATGAGCAGTTCTTC
>TRBV5-1|16|few|NA|TRBJ1-3
CASSPTGGGTGNTIYF
TGCGCCAGCAGCCCGACAGGAGGGGGTACTGGAAACACCATATATTTT
>TRBV19|16|NA|TRBD1|TRBJ2-3
CASSKLQGVDRDTQYF
TGTGCCAGTAGTAAGCTCCAGGGGGTCGATAGAGATACGCAGTATTTT
>TRBV6-8|14|NA|NA|TRBJ1-2
CASSVKLDSYGYTF
TGTGCCAGCAGTGTGAAACTAGACAGTTATGGCTACACCTTC
>TRBV25-1|13|NA|NA|TRBJ1-3
CASTEAGGNTIYF
TGTGCCAGCACCGAGGCAGGTGGAAACACCATATATTTT
>TRBV5-1|14|NA|TRBD2|TRBJ2-5
CASSQGLARETQYF
TGCGCCAGCAGCCAGGGACTAGCGCGTGAGACCCAGTACTTC
>TRBV11-3|15|few|NA|TRBJ2-3
CASSGWGDSTDTQYF
TGTGCCAGCAGCGGCTGGGGGGATAGCACAGATACGCAGTATTTT
>TRBV12-5|14|NA|NA|TRBJ2-7
CASGFRDSSYEQYF
TGTGCTAGTGGTTTTCGCGACAGTTCCTACGAGCAGTACTTC
>TRBV23-1|13|NA|NA|TRBJ1-1
CASSLRATTEAFF
TGCGCCAGCAGCTTGCGGGCAACCACTGAAGCTTTCTTT
>TRBV19|14|NA|TRBD2|TRBJ2-5
CASSIRGEGETQYF
TGTGCCAGTAGTATACGGGGGGAGGGAGAGACCCAGTACTTC
>TRBV29-1|15|few|TRBD1|TRBJ2-3
CSVGLGGQGKDTQYF
TGCAGCGTTGGCCTGGGGGGACAGGGAAAAGATACGCAGTATTTT
>TRBV7-5|14|NA|NA|TRBJ2-3
CASSFPLSTDTQYF
TGTGCCAGCAGCTTCCCCCTTAGCACAGATACGCAGTATTTT
>TRBV5-1|15|NA|TRBD2|TRBJ2-1
CASTSGDNQFGEQFF
TGCGCCAGCACTAGCGGGGATAATCAGTTCGGTGAGCAGTTCTTC
>TRBV15|15|NA|NA|TRBJ2-3
CATSREGGVPDTQYF
TGTGCCACCAGCAGAGAAGGGGGGGTGCCAGATACGCAGTATTTT
>TRBV30|14|NA|NA|TRBJ2-1
CAWSSQSGHFEQFF
TGTGCCTGGAGTTCCCAGTCAGGGCATTTTGAGCAGTTCTTC
>TRBV12-2|14|few|NA|TRBJ2-1
CASRPTCPYNEQFF
TGTGCAAGTCGCCCCACGTGCCCCTACAATGAGCAGTTCTTC
>TRBV30|14|NA|NA|TRBJ1-2
CAWRGLTTGSGYTF
TGTGCCTGGAGGGGATTAACTACAGGGAGTGGCTACACCTTC
>TRBV9|14|NA|TRBD2|TRBJ2-1
CASSPRTSGGAGVF
TGTGCCAGCAGCCCCAGGACTAGCGGGGGGGCCGGGGTCTTC
>TRBV11-3|15|NA|TRBD2|TRBJ2-3
CASSRSGGASDTQYF
TGTGCCAGCAGTCGTAGCGGGGGGGCCTCAGATACGCAGTATTTT
>TRBV5-1|14|NA|NA|TRBJ1-1
CASTKDPAFSGAFF
TGCGCCAGCACAAAAGATCCGGCCTTTTCCGGAGCTTTCTTT
>TRBV6-8|13|medium-sized|NA|TRBJ1-1
CAISREMNTEAFF
TGTGCCATCTCTCGGGAAATGAACACTGAAGCTTTCTTT
>TRBV19|15|few|TRBD1|TRBJ1-2
CASSIEGRGLSGYTF
TGTGCCAGTAGTATAGAGGGCAGGGGGCTCAGTGGCTACACCTTC